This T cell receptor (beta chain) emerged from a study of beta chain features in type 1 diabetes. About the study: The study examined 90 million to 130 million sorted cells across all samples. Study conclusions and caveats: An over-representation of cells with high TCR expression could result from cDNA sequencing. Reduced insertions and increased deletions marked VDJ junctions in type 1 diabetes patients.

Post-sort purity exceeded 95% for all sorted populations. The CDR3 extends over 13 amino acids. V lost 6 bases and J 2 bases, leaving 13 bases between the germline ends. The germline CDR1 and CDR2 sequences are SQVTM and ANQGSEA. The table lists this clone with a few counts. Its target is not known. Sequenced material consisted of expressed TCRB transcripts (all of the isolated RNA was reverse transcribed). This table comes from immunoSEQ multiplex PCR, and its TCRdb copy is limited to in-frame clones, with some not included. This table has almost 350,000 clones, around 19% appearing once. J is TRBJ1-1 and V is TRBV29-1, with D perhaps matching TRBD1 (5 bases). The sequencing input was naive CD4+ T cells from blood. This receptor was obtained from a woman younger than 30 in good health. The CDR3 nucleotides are TGCAGCGTCGAGACAGATATAAACACTGAAGCTTTCTTT. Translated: CSVETDINTEAFF. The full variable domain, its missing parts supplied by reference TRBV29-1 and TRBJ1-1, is SAVISQKPSRDICQRGTSLTIQCQVDSQVTMMFWYRQQPGQSLTLIATANQGSEATYESGFVIDKFPISRPNLTFSTLTVSNMSPEDSSIYLCSVETDINTEAFFGQGTRLTVV.